This is a list of T cell receptor beta chains from one sample in a study of T cells in tumors after PD-1 blockade. Sequencing was performed with immunoSEQ multiplex PCR; in TCRdb, only in-frame clones are kept and a portion is missing. The table lists roughly 50,000 clones, 60% to 80% of them singletons. The sample in question was PBMCs, obtained before anti-PD-1 treatment. These receptors were taken from a human donor with basal cell carcinoma. Both conserved end residues are part of each CDR3. The order of the fields is CDR3 protein, CDR3 DNA, V gene, D gene, clone size, J gene. The D gene is left open where the match is weak. Clone sizes are given selectively: once, few, many, or a class where the clone is expanded.

CASSQLTGGTEAFF | TGTGCCAGCAGCCAATTGACCGGGGGCACTGAAGCTTTCTTT | TRBV11-2 | . | . | TRBJ1-1
CASSQLGQGAGNTIYF | TGTGCCAGCAGCCAACTTGGACAGGGGGCTGGAAACACCATATATTTT | TRBV3-1/TRBV3-2 | TRBD1 | . | TRBJ1-3
CASSPTGAYSYNSPLHF | TGTGCCAGCAGTCCTACAGGGGCCTACTCCTATAATTCACCCCTCCACTTT | TRBV9 | TRBD1 | . | TRBJ1-6
CASSLVRAGSNEQFF | TGTGCCAGCAGCTTAGTACGCGCCGGGAGCAATGAGCAGTTCTTC | TRBV7-9 | . | . | TRBJ2-1
CATSELGTSGKSTDTQYF | TGTGCCACCAGTGAACTAGGGACTAGCGGGAAGAGCACAGATACGCAGTATTTT | TRBV24-1 | TRBD2 | . | TRBJ2-3
CSARPRYEQYF | TGCAGTGCTAGGCCGAGGTACGAGCAGTACTTC | TRBV20-1 | . | . | TRBJ2-7
CASTVPQGARNTIYF | TGTGCCAGCACCGTCCCACAGGGGGCTAGAAACACCATATATTTT | TRBV28 | TRBD1 | . | TRBJ1-3
CASGLGQGAPLHF | TGTGCTAGTGGTTTGGGACAGGGGGCACCCCTCCACTTT | TRBV12-5 | TRBD1 | . | TRBJ1-6
CAWSVGSRGYEQYF | TGTGCCTGGAGTGTGGGCAGTAGAGGCTACGAGCAGTACTTC | TRBV30 | . | . | TRBJ2-7
CASSQGGRLNQPQHF | TGTGCCAGCAGCCAAGGGGGGAGGCTCAATCAGCCCCAGCATTTT | TRBV3-1/TRBV3-2 | . | . | TRBJ1-5
CASSDGQGKLNEQFF | TGTGCCAGCAGTGATGGGCAGGGAAAGCTTAATGAGCAGTTCTTC | TRBV2 | . | . | TRBJ2-1
CASSLSGANYGYTF | TGTGCCAGCAGCTTATCAGGGGCTAACTATGGCTACACCTTC | TRBV7-9 | . | . | TRBJ1-2
CASSVGTSGRETQYF | TGCGCCAGCAGCGTAGGGACTAGCGGAAGAGAGACCCAGTACTTC | TRBV5-1 | TRBD2 | . | TRBJ2-5
CASSLGTAAGELFF | TGTGCCAGCAGCTTAGGGACAGCGGCCGGGGAGCTGTTTTTT | TRBV7-3 | TRBD1 | . | TRBJ2-2
CASSPDRGDQPQHF | TGTGCCAGCAGCCCCGACAGGGGAGATCAGCCCCAGCATTTT | TRBV6-5 | TRBD1 | . | TRBJ1-5
CASGWDRDQPQHF | TGTGCTAGTGGTTGGGACAGGGATCAGCCCCAGCATTTT | TRBV12-5 | TRBD1 | . | TRBJ1-5
CASSQASTSGVRQETQYF | TGCGCCAGCAGCCAAGCGTCTACTAGCGGGGTGAGGCAAGAGACCCAGTACTTC | TRBV4-1 | TRBD2 | . | TRBJ2-5
CASSPSGTGTYNEQFF | TGCGCCAGCAGCCCTTCCGGGACCGGAACATACAATGAGCAGTTCTTC | TRBV10-1 | . | . | TRBJ2-1
CASTPGGRGGPGELFF | TGTGCCAGCACCCCGGGGGGCAGGGGCGGCCCCGGGGAGCTGTTTTTT | TRBV11-3 | . | . | TRBJ2-2
CASSPRTDTQYF | TGTGCCAGCAGCCCCCGCACAGATACGCAGTATTTT | TRBV14 | . | . | TRBJ2-3
CASREPGTNYEQYF | TGTGCCAGCAGAGAGCCCGGGACAAACTACGAGCAGTACTTC | TRBV6-5 | . | . | TRBJ2-7
CASSPLGDNSPLHF | TGTGCCAGCTCGCCGTTGGGGGATAATTCACCCCTCCACTTT | TRBV9 | . | . | TRBJ1-6
CASSRDSSTDTQYF | TGTGCCAGCAGTAGGGACAGTAGCACAGATACGCAGTATTTT | TRBV7-2 | TRBD1 | . | TRBJ2-3
CASKSRIEQFF | TGTGCCAGCAAAAGTAGGATTGAGCAGTTCTTC | TRBV5-6 | . | . | TRBJ2-1
CASRRQGDEQYF | TGTGCCAGCAGGCGACAGGGGGACGAGCAGTACTTC | TRBV2 | TRBD1 | . | TRBJ2-7
CASRSSGTAPYEQYF | TGTGCCAGCAGGAGCTCCGGGACCGCCCCCTACGAGCAGTACTTC | TRBV6-5 | . | . | TRBJ2-7
CASSEVAGGNNEQFF | TGTGCCAGCAGTGAAGTAGCGGGAGGCAACAATGAGCAGTTCTTC | TRBV6-1 | TRBD2 | few | TRBJ2-1
CASSLRLASFTYNEQFF | TGTGCCAGCAGCCTCCGACTAGCTTCATTTACCTACAATGAGCAGTTCTTC | TRBV7-9 | TRBD2 | . | TRBJ2-1
CASSLTRDTEAFF | TGTGCCAGCAGCTTAACGCGAGACACTGAAGCTTTCTTT | TRBV7-3 | . | . | TRBJ1-1
CASSRKDSGTQYF | TGTGCCAGCAGTCGAAAAGACTCGGGGACCCAGTACTTC | TRBV2 | . | once | TRBJ2-5
CASSKGQLSGNTIYF | TGTGCCAGCAGTAAGGGACAGCTCTCTGGAAACACCATATATTTT | TRBV6-5 | TRBD1 | . | TRBJ1-3
CASSPQEGEKLFF | TGTGCCAGCTCACCACAAGAGGGTGAAAAACTGTTTTTT | TRBV18 | . | . | TRBJ1-4
CASKGQSYEQYF | TGTGCCAGCAAGGGACAAAGCTACGAGCAGTACTTC | TRBV11-1 | . | . | TRBJ2-7
CAISEYRVTGPIEAFF | TGTGCCATCAGTGAGTACAGAGTGACAGGGCCTATAGAAGCTTTCTTT | TRBV10-3 | TRBD1 | . | TRBJ1-1
CASSFGPYEQYF | TGTGCCAGCAGTTTCGGCCCCTACGAGCAGTACTTC | TRBV27 | . | . | TRBJ2-7
CASSVQGKRGEQYF | TGTGCCAGCAGTGTCCAAGGGAAAAGGGGCGAGCAGTACTTC | TRBV2 | . | . | TRBJ2-7
CASSSSGRELFF | TGTGCCAGCAGCTCCTCGGGGAGGGAGCTGTTTTTT | TRBV28 | . | few | TRBJ2-2
CASSKDRRPSLYEQYF | TGTGCCAGCAGTAAAGACAGGAGACCGTCCCTCTACGAGCAGTACTTC | TRBV6-2/TRBV6-3 | . | . | TRBJ2-7
CASSSTPGTGSADEKLFF | TGTGCCAGCAGCTCAACTCCCGGGACAGGGTCCGCGGATGAAAAACTGTTTTTT | TRBV7-9 | TRBD1 | once | TRBJ1-4
CASSVKRDTDTQYF | TGTGCCAGCAGTGTTAAGAGGGATACAGATACGCAGTATTTT | TRBV6-4 | . | . | TRBJ2-3
CASSLAVGGLIGGDEQFF | TGTGCCAGCAGCTTAGCAGTAGGGGGGCTTATTGGTGGGGATGAGCAGTTCTTC | TRBV11-3 | . | . | TRBJ2-1
CASSLVREFSYGYTF | TGCGCCAGCAGCTTGGTGAGGGAATTTTCCTATGGCTACACCTTC | TRBV5-1 | . | . | TRBJ1-2
CASSGVSLEYF | TGTGCCAGCAGTGGAGTGTCACTCGAGTATTTT | TRBV2 | . | . | TRBJ2-3
CATSGARGVGTEAFF | TGTGCCACCAGCGGAGCCCGAGGGGTGGGAACTGAAGCTTTCTTT | TRBV15 | . | . | TRBJ1-1
CASSGPGSRGLAGALYNEQFF | TGCGCCAGCAGTGGGCCAGGGTCCCGGGGACTAGCGGGGGCCCTCTACAATGAGCAGTTCTTC | TRBV23-1 | TRBD2 | . | TRBJ2-1
CASSLRGGGHYEQYF | TGCGCCAGCAGCTTGAGGGGCGGGGGGCACTACGAGCAGTACTTC | TRBV5-1 | TRBD2 | . | TRBJ2-7
CASSSGTQSRGEKLFF | TGTGCCAGTAGTTCCGGGACTCAATCTCGGGGAGAAAAACTGTTTTTT | TRBV19 | . | . | TRBJ1-4
CASSARLAGGPRSNEQFF | TGTGCCAGCAGCGCGCGACTAGCGGGGGGGCCGAGGTCCAATGAGCAGTTCTTC | TRBV7-2 | TRBD2 | once | TRBJ2-1
CASSTQRATTNEKLFF | TGTGCCAGCAGCACACAGAGAGCTACAACTAATGAAAAACTGTTTTTT | TRBV7-8 | . | . | TRBJ1-4
CASSGQGSNQPQHF | TGTGCCAGCAGTGGACAGGGTAGCAATCAGCCCCAGCATTTT | TRBV2 | TRBD1 | . | TRBJ1-5
CAISVGPSGGTDTQYF | TGTGCCATCAGTGTAGGTCCGAGCGGGGGGACAGATACGCAGTATTTT | TRBV10-3 | TRBD2 | . | TRBJ2-3
CASSPQGTTGELFF | TGTGCCAGCAGCCCACAGGGTACCACCGGGGAGCTGTTTTTT | TRBV7-3 | . | few | TRBJ2-2
CASSSTYEQYF | TGTGCCAGCAGTTCTACCTACGAGCAGTACTTC | TRBV12-3/TRBV12-4 | . | . | TRBJ2-7
CASSFRANYGYTF | TGCGCCAGCAGCTTTAGAGCTAACTATGGCTACACCTTC | TRBV5-1 | . | . | TRBJ1-2
CASSLSGARNYGYTF | TGTGCCAGCAGTTTAAGCGGGGCGCGGAACTATGGCTACACCTTC | TRBV28 | . | once | TRBJ1-2
CSVGGGQQFF | TGCAGCGTGGGGGGTGGGCAGCAGTTCTTC | TRBV29-1 | . | . | TRBJ2-1
CASGLWSGQGAAGNTIYF | TGTGCTAGTGGTTTGTGGTCGGGACAGGGGGCTGCTGGAAACACCATATATTTT | TRBV12-5 | TRBD1 | . | TRBJ1-3
CASSVFDRETQYF | TGTGCCAGCAGTGTTTTTGACAGAGAGACCCAGTACTTC | TRBV2 | . | . | TRBJ2-5
CASSVGGGRAQYF | TGTGCCAGCAGCGTAGGAGGGGGCCGGGCGCAGTATTTT | TRBV9 | TRBD1 | few | TRBJ2-3
CASSPFPKGANTEAFF | TGTGCCAGCAGCCCCTTCCCAAAGGGGGCGAACACTGAAGCTTTCTTT | TRBV7-8 | TRBD1 | few | TRBJ1-1